This TCR beta chain was recovered during a study of cytomegalovirus exposure and HLA in healthy donors. Vbeta (60) and Jbeta (13) primers were used in the PCR. Measured with immunoSEQ multiplex PCR; TCRdb has only the in-frame clones, and not every one. The sample gives 150,000 to 200,000 clones, roughly 10% of which show up once; roughly 1.3% is in the top ten. CDR3 length: 15 amino acids. The junction had 5 bases not matched to a gene; V was cut back by 4 bases and J by 3 bases. There are a few counts of this clone. Material: PBMCs. This TCR was sampled from a young woman in good health and CMV-seropositive. The chain has TRBV23-1 and TRBJ2-7, with 11 bases aligning to TRBD1. TRBV23-1 is noted as an ORF with a role that remains uncertain. CDR3 in DNA: TGCGCCAGCAGTCCATTGGGGACAGGGGGCTACGAGCAGTACTTC. Translating it yields CASSPLGTGGYEQYF.